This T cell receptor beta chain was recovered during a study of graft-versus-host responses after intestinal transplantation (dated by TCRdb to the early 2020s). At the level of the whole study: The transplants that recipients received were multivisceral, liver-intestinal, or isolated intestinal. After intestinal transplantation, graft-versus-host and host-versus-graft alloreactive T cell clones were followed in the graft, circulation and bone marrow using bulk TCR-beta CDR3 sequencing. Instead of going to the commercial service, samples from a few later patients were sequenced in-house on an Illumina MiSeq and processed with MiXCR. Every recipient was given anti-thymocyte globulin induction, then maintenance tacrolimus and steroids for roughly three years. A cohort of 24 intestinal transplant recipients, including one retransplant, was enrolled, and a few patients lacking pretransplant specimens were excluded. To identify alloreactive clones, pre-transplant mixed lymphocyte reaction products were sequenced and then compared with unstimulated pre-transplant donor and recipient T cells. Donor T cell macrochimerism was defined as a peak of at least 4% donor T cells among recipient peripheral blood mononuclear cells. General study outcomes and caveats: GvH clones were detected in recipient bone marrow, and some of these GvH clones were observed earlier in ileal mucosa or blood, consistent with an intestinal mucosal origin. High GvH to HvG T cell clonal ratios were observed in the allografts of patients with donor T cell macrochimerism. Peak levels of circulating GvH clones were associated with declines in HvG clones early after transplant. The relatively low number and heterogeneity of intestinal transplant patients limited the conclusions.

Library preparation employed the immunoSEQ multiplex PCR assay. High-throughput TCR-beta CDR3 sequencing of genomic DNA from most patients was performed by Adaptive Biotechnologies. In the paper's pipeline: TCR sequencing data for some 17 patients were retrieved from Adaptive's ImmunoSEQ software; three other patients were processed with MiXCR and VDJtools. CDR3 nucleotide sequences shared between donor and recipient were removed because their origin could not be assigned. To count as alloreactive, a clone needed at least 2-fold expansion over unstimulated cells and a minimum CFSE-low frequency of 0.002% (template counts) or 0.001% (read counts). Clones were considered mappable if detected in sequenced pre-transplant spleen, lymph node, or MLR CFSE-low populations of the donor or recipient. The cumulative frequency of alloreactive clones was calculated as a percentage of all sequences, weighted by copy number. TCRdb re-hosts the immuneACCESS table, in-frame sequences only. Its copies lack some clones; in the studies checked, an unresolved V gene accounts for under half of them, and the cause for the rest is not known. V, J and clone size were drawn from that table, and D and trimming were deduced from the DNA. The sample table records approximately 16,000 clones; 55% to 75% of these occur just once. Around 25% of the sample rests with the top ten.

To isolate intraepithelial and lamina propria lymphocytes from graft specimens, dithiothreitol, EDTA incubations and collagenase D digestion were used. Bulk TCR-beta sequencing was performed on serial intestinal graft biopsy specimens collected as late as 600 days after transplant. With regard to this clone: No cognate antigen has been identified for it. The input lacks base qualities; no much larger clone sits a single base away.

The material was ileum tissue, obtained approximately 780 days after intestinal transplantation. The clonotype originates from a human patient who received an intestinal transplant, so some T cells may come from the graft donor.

In nucleotide form, the sequence is TGTGCCAGCAGCTTAACCGGGACAGGGGCTTCTAGGCGTTCACCCCTCCACTTT. It translates to CASSLTGTGASRRSPLHF. Recombination connected TRBV7-2 to TRBJ1-6; TRBD1 agrees with 10 junctional bases. The CDR1 and CDR2 encoded by the germline V gene are SGHTA and FQGNSA. Measured from the cysteine to the phenylalanine, the CDR3 is 18 residues long. The kept DNA is CDR3 alone, 54 bases in frame from the first base. Here V drops 2 bases and J drops 9 bases, and the junction holds 13 bases not matched to any gene.